A single sample is the source of the 24 T cell receptor beta chains below, sequenced in a study of blood T cell repertoires in COVID-19. Assay used: immunoSEQ multiplex PCR; TCRdb lists only in-frame clones, some missing. The table has approximately 46,000 clones, around 86% seen once. The sequenced material came from peripheral blood. Every receptor here comes from a human donor in a cohort sampled during active COVID-19.

This sequence joins TRBV28 and TRBJ1-1, with 7 bases lining up with TRBD1. The CDR3 covers 15 residues. Germline V lookup: CDR1 MDHEN, CDR2 SYDVKM. The V gene end was trimmed by 10 bases and the J gene end by 4 bases; junction bases not matched to a gene: 15. DNA of the CDR3: TGTGCCACTCAGGCCCAATACAGGGGTGGCACTGAAGCTTTCTTT. Translating gives CATQAQYRGGTEAFF. Variable domain in full (rest from reference TRBV28 and TRBJ1-1): DVKVTQSSRYLVKRTGEKVFLECVQDMDHENMFWYRQDPGLGLRLIYFSYDVKMKEKGDIPEGYSVSREKKERFSLILESASTNQTSMYLCATQAQYRGGTEAFFGQGTRLTVV.

This clone appeared a single time. The genes are TRBV10-3 and TRBJ2-3, with D perhaps matching TRBD1 (5 bases). The ends were cut back, 0 bases at V and 7 bases at J, with 14 bases in the middle. This CDR3 is built from 15 residues. Germline CDR1 and CDR2: ENHRY and SYGVKD. The CDR3 region has the DNA TGTGCCATCAGTGAGTCCGCAGACAGCGCATATACGCAGTATTTT. It encodes CAISESADSAYTQYF.

V is TRBV19 and J is TRBJ2-2; 7 nucleotides align to TRBD2. Germline V gene lookup returns CDR1 LNHDA and CDR2 SQIVND (reference sequence). Unmatched junction bases numbered 7, after V lost 5 bases and J lost 1 base. The CDR3 sequence is 16 residues long. In nucleotides, the CDR3 is TGTGCCAGTAGTTCGCCGGGACTAATGAACACCGGGGAGCTGTTTTTT. This encodes CASSSPGLMNTGELFF.

This chain links TRBV5-1 with TRBJ2-1; 9 bases map to TRBD1. The J segment lost 0 bases and the V segment lost 2 bases, leaving 3 bases of the junction unmatched. The germline gives CDR1 SGHRS, CDR2 YFSETQ. The CDR3 length is 16 residues. The CDR3 reads CASSLQGADSYNEQFF. The CDR3 DNA reads as TGCGCCAGCAGCTTACAGGGGGCCGACTCCTACAATGAGCAGTTCTTC.

The chain links TRBV6-4 to TRBJ2-3; 10 bases map to TRBD2. Trimming at V came to 5 bases and at J to 4 bases, leaving 9 bases not matched to a gene. From germline, CDR1 is MRHNA and CDR2 SNTAGT. The CDR3 is made up of 16 amino acids. In DNA form, the CDR3 reads TGTGCCAGCAGTCCGGGACTAGCGTGGGGGGCAGATACGCAGTATTTT. Translating it yields CASSPGLAWGADTQYF.

The rearrangement uses TRBV7-2 and TRBJ1-2, with a weak D call TRBD1 (6 bases). The CDR3 is 14 amino acids. Deletions cut 2 bases from V and 8 bases from J, with 15 bases between. In germline, CDR1 is SGHTA, CDR2 FQGNSA. The CDR3 loop is CASSLRDTLGGYTF. CDR3 bases: TGTGCCAGCAGCTTACGGGACACCCTCGGGGGCTACACCTTC.

This clone was seen just once. This chain uses TRBV21-1 with TRBJ2-7; TRBD2, as called in the table, went unchecked against the DNA. TRBV21-1 constitutes a pseudogene. The CDR3 totals 17 residues. The CDR3 DNA sequence: TGTGCCAGCAGCAAAGAGTGGAGAATAGCGGGAGGTAGCGAGCAGTACTTC. It encodes CASSKEWRIAGGSEQYF.

This clone counts as medium-sized. DNA of the CDR3: TGTGCCAGTATCGGGACTAGCGGTGACTACGAGCAGTACTTC. Protein product: CASIGTSGDYEQYF. V usage is TRBV6-6 and J usage is TRBJ2-7; 11 positions agree with TRBD2. This CDR3 has 14 residues. Germline V CDR1 and CDR2: MNHNY, SVGAGI (reference sequence). With V trimmed by 9 bases and J by 3 bases, 7 bases remained unmatched.

This chain uses TRBV4-1 with TRBJ2-5; 7 bases are shared with TRBD1. The CDR3 is made up of 13 amino acids. CDR1 is MGHRA, CDR2 YSYEKL, per germline. V was clipped by 4 bases and J by 4 bases; unmatched bases: 3. DNA for the CDR3: TGCGCCAGCAGCCTAAACAGGGGAGAGACCCAGTACTTC. Its translation: CASSLNRGETQYF.

The chain recombines TRBV6-6 with TRBJ1-1, with no clear D. The CDR3 covers 15 residues. Germline assignment: CDR1 MNHNY and CDR2 SVGAGI (reference sequence). The V end was cut by 5 bases, the J end by 5 bases, with 18 bases between. CDR3 in DNA: TGTGCCAGCAGTATCTCGATGACCTCGGGGACTGAAGCTTTCTTT. This translates into CASSISMTSGTEAFF.

The V gene is TRBV11-3, the J gene TRBJ2-3; D gene unclear. The length of the CDR3 is 13 residues. Trimming shortened V by 0 bases and J by 5 bases, and 6 bases separated the two germline ends. Looked up from germline, CDR1 is SGHNT and CDR2 is YENEEA. CDR3 amino acids: CASSLDQEDTQYF. In nucleotides, the CDR3 is TGTGCCAGCAGCTTAGATCAGGAAGATACGCAGTATTTT.

The chain couples TRBV27 to TRBJ1-2; D might be TRBD1 (5 bases). The CDR3 runs to 14 residues. Germline CDR1 reads MNHEY; CDR2 reads SMNVEV (reference sequence). V shed 6 bases and J shed 5 bases, with 16 bases lying between them. The CDR3 loop reads CASRATGGPYGYTF. The CDR3 DNA sequence: TGTGCCAGCAGAGCAACAGGCGGTCCGTATGGCTACACCTTC.

The chain has TRBV7-6 and TRBJ2-4; TRBD2 matches 16 bases. CDR3 size: 20 residues. The V segment lost 3 bases and the J segment 0 bases; nucleotides outside the gene matches: 8. Germline CDR1 reads SGHVS; CDR2 reads FNYEAQ. CDR3 nucleotides: TGTGCCAGCAGCTTCCCCTCCGGGACTAGCGGGGGGGTAGCCAAAAACATTCAGTACTTC. The encoded protein is CASSFPSGTSGGVAKNIQYF.

The sample holds one count of this clone. This rearrangement joins TRBV7-2 to TRBJ1-2; TRBD1 matches 10 bases. In germline, CDR1 is SGHTA, CDR2 FQGNSA. This CDR3 contains 14 residues. Trimming cost V 3 bases and J 4 bases; bases outside gene matches: 2. In DNA, the CDR3 is TGTGCCAGCAGCTTGGGACAGGGGACCTATGGCTACACCTTC. It codes for CASSLGQGTYGYTF.

The rearrangement links TRBV18 to TRBJ2-7; D unresolved. This CDR3 has 13 residues. The ends were cut back, 2 bases at V and 4 bases at J, with 9 bases in the middle. CDR1 and CDR2 from the germline V gene are KGHSH and LQKENI. The chain's CDR3 is CASSPSLRYEQYF. The CDR3 nucleotides are TGTGCCAGCTCACCATCACTGAGGTACGAGCAGTACTTC.

CDR3: CASSLDGTGYNEQFF. The CDR3 nucleotides read TGCGCCAGCAGCTTGGATGGGACTGGCTACAATGAGCAGTTCTTC. This chain uses TRBV5-1 with TRBJ2-1; the D gene is possibly TRBD2 (6 bases). CDR3 length: 15 residues. Germline V gene data show CDR1 as SGHRS and CDR2 as YFSETQ. V was shortened by 0 bases and J by 3 bases, with 10 bases between the two germline ends.

About this clone: Other DNA sequences of this sample code for an identical CDR3. This chain connects TRBV7-2 to TRBJ2-7; 7 positions agree with TRBD2. The CDR3 has 18 amino acids. V lost 1 base and J lost 0; bases outside the gene matches: 12. Germline V gene sequence: CDR1 SGHTA, CDR2 FQGNSA. The CDR3 region is CASSLGASGRTSSYEQYF. CDR3 sequence (DNA): TGTGCCAGCAGCTTAGGGGCTAGCGGCCGAACAAGCTCCTACGAGCAGTACTTC.

The V call is TRBV14, the J call TRBJ1-4; D is undetermined. The CDR3 contains 15 residues. The V and J ends lost 0 bases and 5 bases respectively, with 10 bases between them. CDR1 is SGHDN and CDR2 is FVKESK in the germline V gene. This chain's CDR3 is CASSQDMRWNEKLFF. The CDR3 DNA reads TGTGCCAGCAGCCAAGATATGCGGTGGAATGAAAAACTGTTTTTT.

The V call is TRBV6-1, the J call TRBJ2-1; TRBD1 agrees at 10 bases. The CDR3 contains 16 residues. V was pared by 2 bases and J by 2 bases, with 3 bases of the junction left unmatched. Germline CDR1 reads MNHNS; CDR2 reads SASEGT. The CDR3 reads CASSELGTGAYNEQFF. The CDR3 DNA is TGTGCCAGCAGTGAATTGGGGACAGGGGCCTACAATGAGCAGTTCTTC.

The chain uses TRBV7-8 and TRBJ2-1; 10 bases align to TRBD1. V dropped 6 bases and J dropped 12; count of bases not matched to a gene: 5. The CDR3 is 12 residues long. Germline V gives CDR1 SGHVS, CDR2 FQNEAQ. CDR3 in amino acids: CASSLGQGSQFF. The CDR3 nucleotides read TGTGCCAGCAGTCTGGGACAGGGGTCGCAGTTCTTC.

The rearrangement uses TRBV6-6 and TRBJ2-1; D remains ambiguous. V was clipped by 5 bases and J by 5 bases, with 4 bases between them. CDR3 length equals 11 residues. From germline, CDR1 is MNHNY and CDR2 SVGAGI (reference sequence). CDR3 DNA sequence: TGTGCCAGCAGTCCTAACAATGAGCAGTTCTTC. The encoded protein is CASSPNNEQFF.

This clone was seen only once. The rearrangement links TRBV5-4 to TRBJ2-7; D is perhaps TRBD2 (6 bases). Germline CDR1 reads SGHNT; CDR2 reads YYREEE (reference sequence). CDR3 length equals 16 residues. With 4 bases removed from V and 0 bases from J, the gap between germline ends came to 17 bases. The CDR3: CASSPRLVDRSYEQYF. In DNA, the CDR3 is TGTGCCAGCAGCCCCCGACTAGTCGATCGCTCCTACGAGCAGTACTTC.

This clone was recorded once. The genes are TRBV7-6 and TRBJ2-3; 13 bases agree with TRBD2. CDR1 is SGHVS, CDR2 FNYEAQ, per germline. CDR3 size: 18 residues. With 5 bases clipped from V and 0 bases from J, the junction kept 8 bases outside the gene matches. CDR3 sequence reads: CASSVTSGGAISTDTQYF. CDR3 coding DNA: TGTGCCAGCAGCGTTACTAGCGGGGGGGCTATAAGCACAGATACGCAGTATTTT.

This clone has only a few counts. The V gene is TRBV6-5, the J gene TRBJ2-2; D may be TRBD2 (7 bases). V lost 7 bases, J lost 7 bases, and 19 bases lay in between. The CDR3 spans 15 residues. From germline, CDR1 is MNHEY and CDR2 SVGAGI. In nucleotides, the CDR3 is TGTGCCAGCACCGAACGGGGGGCAATGGTCGGGGAGCTGTTTTTT. Protein sequence: CASTERGAMVGELFF.